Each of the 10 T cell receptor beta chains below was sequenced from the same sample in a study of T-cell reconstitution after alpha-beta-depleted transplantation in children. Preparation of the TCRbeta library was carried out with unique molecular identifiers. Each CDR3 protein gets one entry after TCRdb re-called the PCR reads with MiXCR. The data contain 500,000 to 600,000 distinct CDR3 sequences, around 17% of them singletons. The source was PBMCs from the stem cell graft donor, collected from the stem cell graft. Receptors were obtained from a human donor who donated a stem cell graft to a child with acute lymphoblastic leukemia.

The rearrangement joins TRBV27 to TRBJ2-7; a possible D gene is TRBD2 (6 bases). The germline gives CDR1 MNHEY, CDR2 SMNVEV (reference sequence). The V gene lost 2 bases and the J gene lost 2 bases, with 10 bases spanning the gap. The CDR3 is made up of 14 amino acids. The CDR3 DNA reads TGTGCCAGCAGTTTAATGGGGGGTCCCTACGAGCAGTACTTC. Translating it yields CASSLMGGPYEQYF.

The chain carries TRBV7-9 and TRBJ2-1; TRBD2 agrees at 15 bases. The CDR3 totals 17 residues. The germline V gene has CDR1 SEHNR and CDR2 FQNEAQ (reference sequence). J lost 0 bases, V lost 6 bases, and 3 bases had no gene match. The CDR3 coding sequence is TGTGCCAGCAGGGAGGGACTAGCGGGGGGCTCCTACAATGAGCAGTTCTTC. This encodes CASREGLAGGSYNEQFF.

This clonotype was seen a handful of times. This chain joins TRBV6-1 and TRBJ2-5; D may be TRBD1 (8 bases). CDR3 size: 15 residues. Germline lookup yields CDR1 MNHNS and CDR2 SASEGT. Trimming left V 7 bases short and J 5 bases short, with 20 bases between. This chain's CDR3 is CASTESGDRWETQYF. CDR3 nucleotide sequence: TGTGCCAGCACCGAAAGCGGGGACAGGTGGGAGACCCAGTACTTC.

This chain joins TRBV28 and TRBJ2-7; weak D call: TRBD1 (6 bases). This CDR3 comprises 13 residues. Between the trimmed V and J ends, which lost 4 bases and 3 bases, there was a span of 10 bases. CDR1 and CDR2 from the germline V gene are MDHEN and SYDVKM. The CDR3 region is CASSWGHLYEQYF. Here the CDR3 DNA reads TGTGCCAGCAGTTGGGGACACCTCTACGAGCAGTACTTC.

The CDR3 DNA reads TGCAGTGCTGTGGTTAGGAGCACAGATACGCAGTATTTT. As protein: CSAVVRSTDTQYF. The rearrangement joins TRBV20-1 to TRBJ2-3, with D unresolved. This CDR3 region has 13 residues. V was trimmed by 5 bases and J by 0 bases, leaving 9 bases between them. Germline CDR1 reads DFQATT; CDR2 reads SNEGSKA (reference sequence).

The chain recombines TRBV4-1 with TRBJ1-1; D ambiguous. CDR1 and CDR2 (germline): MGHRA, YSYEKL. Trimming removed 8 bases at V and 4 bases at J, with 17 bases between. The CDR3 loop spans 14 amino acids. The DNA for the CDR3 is TGCGCCAGCGGAGTTCCCCTTGCCCGCACTGAAGCTTTCTTT. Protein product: CASGVPLARTEAFF.

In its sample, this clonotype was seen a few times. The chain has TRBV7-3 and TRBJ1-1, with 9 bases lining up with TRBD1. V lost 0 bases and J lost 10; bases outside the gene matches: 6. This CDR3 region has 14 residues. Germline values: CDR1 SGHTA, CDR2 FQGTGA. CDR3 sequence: CASSLTPGTGRAFF. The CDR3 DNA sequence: TGTGCCAGCAGCTTAACACCCGGGACAGGGCGAGCTTTCTTT.

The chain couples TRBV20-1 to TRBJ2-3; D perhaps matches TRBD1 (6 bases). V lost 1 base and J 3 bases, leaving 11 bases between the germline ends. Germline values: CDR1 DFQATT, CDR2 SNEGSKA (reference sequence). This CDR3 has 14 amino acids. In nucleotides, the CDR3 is TGCAGTGCTAGAGCAGCAGGGGCGACAGATACGCAGTATTTT. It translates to CSARAAGATDTQYF.

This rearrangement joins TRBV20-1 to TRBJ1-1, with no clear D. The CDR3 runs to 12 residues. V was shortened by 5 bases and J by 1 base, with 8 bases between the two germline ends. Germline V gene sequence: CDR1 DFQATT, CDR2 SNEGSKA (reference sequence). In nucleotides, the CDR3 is TGCAGTGCTGAGCCCAGGAACACTGAAGCTTTCTTT. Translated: CSAEPRNTEAFF.

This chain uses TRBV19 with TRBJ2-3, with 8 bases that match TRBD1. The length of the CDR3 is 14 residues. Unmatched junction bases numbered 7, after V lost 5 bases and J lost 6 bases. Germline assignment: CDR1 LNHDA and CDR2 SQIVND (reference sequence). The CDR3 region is CASSPRTGPDTQYF. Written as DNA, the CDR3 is TGTGCCAGTAGTCCCCGGACAGGGCCCGATACGCAGTATTTT.